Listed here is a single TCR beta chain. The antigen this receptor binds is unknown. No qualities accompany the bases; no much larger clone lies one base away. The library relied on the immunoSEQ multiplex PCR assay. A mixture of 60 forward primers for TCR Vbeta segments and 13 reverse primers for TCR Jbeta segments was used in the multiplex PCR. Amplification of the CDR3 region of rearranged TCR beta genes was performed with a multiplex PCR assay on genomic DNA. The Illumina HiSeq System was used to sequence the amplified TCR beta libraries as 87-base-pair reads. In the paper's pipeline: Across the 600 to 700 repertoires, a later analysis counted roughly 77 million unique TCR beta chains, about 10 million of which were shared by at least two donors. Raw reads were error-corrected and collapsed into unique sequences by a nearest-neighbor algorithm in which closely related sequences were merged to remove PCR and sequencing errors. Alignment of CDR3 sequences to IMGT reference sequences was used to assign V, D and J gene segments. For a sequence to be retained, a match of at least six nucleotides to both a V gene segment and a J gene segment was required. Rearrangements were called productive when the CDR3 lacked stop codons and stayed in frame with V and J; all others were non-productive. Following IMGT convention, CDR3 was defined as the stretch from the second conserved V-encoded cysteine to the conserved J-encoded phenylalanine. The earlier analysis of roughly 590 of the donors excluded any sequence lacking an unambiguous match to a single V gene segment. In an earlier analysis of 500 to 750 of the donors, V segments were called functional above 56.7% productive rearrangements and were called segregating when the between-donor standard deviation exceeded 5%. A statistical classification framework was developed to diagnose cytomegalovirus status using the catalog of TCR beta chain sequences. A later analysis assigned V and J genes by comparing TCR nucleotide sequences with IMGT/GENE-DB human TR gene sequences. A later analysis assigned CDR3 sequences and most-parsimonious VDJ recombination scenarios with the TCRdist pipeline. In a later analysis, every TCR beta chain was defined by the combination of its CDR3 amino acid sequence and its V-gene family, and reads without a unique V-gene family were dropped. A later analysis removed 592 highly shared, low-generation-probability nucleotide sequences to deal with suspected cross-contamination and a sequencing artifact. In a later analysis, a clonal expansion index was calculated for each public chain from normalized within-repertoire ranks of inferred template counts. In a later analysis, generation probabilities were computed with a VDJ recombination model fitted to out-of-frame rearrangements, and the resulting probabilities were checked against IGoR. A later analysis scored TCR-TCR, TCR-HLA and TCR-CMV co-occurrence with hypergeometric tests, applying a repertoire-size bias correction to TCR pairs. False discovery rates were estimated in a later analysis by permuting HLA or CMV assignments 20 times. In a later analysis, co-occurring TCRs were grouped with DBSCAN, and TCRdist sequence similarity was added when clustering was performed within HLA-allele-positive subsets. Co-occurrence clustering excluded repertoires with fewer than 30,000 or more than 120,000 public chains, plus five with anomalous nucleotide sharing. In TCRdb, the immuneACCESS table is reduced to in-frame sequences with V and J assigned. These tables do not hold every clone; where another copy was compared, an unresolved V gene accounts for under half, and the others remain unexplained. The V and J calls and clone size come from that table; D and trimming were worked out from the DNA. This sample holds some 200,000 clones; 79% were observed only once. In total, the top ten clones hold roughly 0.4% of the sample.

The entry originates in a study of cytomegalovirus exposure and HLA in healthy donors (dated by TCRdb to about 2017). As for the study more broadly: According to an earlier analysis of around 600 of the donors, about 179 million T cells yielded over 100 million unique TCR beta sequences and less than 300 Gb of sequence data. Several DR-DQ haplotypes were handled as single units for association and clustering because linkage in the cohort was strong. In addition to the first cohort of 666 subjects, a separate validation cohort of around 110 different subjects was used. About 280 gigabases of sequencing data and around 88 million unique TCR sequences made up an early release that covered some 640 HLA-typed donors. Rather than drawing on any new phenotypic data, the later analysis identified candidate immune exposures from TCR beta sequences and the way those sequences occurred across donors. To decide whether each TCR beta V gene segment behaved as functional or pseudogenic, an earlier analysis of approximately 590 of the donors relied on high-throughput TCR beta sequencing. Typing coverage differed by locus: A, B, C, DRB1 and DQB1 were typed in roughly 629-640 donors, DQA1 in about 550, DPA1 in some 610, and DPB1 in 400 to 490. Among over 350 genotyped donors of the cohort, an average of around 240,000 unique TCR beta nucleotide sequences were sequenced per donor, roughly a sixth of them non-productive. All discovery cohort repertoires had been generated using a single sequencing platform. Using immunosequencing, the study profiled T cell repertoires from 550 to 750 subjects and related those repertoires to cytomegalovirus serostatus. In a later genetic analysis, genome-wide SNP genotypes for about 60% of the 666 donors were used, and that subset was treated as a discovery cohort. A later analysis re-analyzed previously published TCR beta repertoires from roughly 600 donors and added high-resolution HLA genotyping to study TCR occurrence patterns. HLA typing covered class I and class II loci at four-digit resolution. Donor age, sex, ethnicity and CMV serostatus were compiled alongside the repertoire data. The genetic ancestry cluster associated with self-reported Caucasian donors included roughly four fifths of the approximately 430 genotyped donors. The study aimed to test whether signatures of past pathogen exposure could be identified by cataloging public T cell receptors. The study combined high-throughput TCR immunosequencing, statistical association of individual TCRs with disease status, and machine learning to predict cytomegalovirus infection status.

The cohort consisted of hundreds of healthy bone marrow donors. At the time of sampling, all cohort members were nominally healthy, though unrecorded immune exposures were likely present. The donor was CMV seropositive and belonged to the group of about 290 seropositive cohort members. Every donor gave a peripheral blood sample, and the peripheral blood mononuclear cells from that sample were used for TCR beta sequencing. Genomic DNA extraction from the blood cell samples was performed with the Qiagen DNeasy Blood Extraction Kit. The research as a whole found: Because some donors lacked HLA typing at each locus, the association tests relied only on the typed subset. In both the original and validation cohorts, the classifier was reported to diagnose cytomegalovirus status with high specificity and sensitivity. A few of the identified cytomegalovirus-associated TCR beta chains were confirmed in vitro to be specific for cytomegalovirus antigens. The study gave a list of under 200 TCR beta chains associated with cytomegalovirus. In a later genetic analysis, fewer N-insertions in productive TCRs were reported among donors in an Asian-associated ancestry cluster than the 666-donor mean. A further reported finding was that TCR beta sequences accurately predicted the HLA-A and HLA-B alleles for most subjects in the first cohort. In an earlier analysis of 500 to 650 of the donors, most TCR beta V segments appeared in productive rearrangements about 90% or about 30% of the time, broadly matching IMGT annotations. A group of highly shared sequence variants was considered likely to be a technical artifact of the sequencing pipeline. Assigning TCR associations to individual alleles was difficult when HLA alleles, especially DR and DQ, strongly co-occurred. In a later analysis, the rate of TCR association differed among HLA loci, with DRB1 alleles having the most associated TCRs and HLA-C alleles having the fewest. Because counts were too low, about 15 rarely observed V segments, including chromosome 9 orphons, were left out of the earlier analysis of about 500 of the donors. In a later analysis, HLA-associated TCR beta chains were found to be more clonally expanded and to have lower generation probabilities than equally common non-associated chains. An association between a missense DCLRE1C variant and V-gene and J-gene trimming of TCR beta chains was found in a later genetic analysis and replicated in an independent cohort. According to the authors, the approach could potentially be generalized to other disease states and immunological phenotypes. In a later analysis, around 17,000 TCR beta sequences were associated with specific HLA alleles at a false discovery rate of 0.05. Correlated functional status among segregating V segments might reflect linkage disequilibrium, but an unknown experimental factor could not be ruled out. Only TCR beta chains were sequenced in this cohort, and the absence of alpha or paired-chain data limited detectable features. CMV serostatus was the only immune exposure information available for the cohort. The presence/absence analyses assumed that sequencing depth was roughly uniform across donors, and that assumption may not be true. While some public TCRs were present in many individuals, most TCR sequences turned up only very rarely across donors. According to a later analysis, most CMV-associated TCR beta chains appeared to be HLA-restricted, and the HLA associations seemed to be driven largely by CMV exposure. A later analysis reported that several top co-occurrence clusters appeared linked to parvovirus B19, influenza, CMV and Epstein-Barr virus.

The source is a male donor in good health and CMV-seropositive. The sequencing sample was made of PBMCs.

The CDR3 reads as follows: CASRQDGTNYGYTF. The DNA is TGTGCCAGCCGCCAAGACGGGACTAACTATGGCTACACCTTC. This chain is built from TRBV28 and TRBJ1-2, with the D gene too uncertain to name. The germline V gene gives CDR1 as MDHEN and CDR2 as SYDVKM. Inclusive of the bounding cysteine and phenylalanine, the CDR3 is 14 residues long. Just the 42-base CDR3 DNA is kept, in frame starting at base 1. Trimming at the junction amounts to 8 bases on V and 0 bases on J, and the germline ends lie 13 bases apart.